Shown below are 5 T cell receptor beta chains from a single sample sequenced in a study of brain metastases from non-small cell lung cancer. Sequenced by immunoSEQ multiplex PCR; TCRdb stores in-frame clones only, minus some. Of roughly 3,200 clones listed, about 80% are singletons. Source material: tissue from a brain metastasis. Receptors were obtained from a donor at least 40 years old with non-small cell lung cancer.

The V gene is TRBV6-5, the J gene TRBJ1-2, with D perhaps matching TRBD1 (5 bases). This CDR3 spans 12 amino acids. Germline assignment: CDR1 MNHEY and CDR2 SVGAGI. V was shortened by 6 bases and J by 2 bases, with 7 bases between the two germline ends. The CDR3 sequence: CASSRQNYGYTF. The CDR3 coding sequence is TGTGCCAGCAGCAGACAGAACTATGGCTACACCTTC.

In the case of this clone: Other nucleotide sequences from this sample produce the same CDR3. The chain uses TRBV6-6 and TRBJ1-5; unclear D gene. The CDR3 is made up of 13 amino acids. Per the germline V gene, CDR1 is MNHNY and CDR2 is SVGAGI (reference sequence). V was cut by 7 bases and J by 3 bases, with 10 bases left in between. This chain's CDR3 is CASTGRVNQPQHF. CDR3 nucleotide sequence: TGTGCCAGCACGGGCAGAGTCAATCAGCCCCAGCATTTT.

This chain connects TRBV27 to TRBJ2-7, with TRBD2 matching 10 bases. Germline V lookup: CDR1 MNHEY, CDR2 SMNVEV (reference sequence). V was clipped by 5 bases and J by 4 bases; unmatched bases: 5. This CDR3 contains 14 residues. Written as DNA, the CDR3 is TGTGCCAGCAGTCCCTGGACTAGCGGTTACGAGCAGTACTTC. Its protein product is CASSPWTSGYEQYF.

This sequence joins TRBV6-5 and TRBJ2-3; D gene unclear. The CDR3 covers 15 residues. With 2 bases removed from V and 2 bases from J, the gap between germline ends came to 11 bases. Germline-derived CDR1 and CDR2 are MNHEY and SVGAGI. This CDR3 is CASSYDWSNTDTQYF. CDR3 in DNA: TGTGCCAGCAGTTACGACTGGTCTAACACAGATACGCAGTATTTT.

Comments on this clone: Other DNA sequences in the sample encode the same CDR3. CDR3 sequence (DNA): TGTGCCAGCAGTTTAGGGACCGGGGAGCTGTTTTTT. It translates to CASSLGTGELFF. This chain uses TRBV12-3 or TRBV12-4 with TRBJ2-2, with unresolved D. The CDR3 totals 12 residues. Trimming pared 1 base from V and 5 bases from J, leaving 2 bases between.